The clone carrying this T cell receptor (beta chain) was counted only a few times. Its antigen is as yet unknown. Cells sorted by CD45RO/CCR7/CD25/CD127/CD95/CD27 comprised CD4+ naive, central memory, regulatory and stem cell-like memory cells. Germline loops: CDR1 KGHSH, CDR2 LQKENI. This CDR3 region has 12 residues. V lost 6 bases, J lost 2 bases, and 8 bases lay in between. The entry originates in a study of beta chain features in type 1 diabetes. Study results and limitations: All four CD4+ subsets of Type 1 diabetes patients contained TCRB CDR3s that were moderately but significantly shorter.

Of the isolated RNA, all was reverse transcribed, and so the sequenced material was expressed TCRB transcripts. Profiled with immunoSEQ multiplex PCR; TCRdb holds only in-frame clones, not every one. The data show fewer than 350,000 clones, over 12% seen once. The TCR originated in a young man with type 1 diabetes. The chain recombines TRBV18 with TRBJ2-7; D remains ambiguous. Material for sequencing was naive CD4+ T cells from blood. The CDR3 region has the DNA TGTGCCAGCTCCGGGTATCCCTACGAGCAGTACTTC. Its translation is CASSGYPYEQYF.